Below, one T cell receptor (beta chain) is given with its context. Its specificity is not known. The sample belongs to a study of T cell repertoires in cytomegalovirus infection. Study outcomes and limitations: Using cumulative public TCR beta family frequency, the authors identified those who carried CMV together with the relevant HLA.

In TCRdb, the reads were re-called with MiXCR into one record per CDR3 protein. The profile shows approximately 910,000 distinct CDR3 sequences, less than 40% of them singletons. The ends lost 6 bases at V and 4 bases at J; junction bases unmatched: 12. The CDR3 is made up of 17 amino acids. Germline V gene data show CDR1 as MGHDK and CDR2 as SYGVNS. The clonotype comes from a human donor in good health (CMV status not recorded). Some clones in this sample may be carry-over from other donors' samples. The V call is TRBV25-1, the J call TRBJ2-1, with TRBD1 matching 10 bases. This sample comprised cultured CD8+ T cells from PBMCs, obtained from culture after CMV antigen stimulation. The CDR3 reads CASSASGWGQGYNEQFF. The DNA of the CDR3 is TGTGCCAGCAGCGCTTCAGGTTGGGGACAGGGGTACAATGAGCAGTTCTTC.